One and the same sample provided the 4 T cell receptor beta chains below, sequenced in a study of blood T cell repertoires in COVID-19. Here immunoSEQ multiplex PCR was the method, and the copy in TCRdb shows in-frame clones only, minus some. The sample carries about 200,000 clones, roughly nine tenths recorded once. The source material was peripheral blood. These receptors all stem from a man aged 60-69 years with COVID-19, enrolled during active disease.

This chain uses TRBV24-1 with TRBJ2-7, with 14 nucleotides matching TRBD2. CDR1 KGHDR and CDR2 SFDVKD come from the germline V gene. V lost 12 bases and J lost 0; bases outside the gene matches: 21. The CDR3 has 20 residues. Here the CDR3 DNA reads TGTGCCCCGTACGGACAAGGGACTAGCGGGGGTGACCTGAGCTCCTACGAGCAGTACTTC. Translated, it gives CAPYGQGTSGGDLSSYEQYF.

The chain links TRBV7-2 to TRBJ1-6; no clear D. Trimming removed 5 bases at V and 4 bases at J, with 6 bases between. This CDR3 region has 13 residues. Germline-derived CDR1 and CDR2 are SGHTA and FQGNSA. The CDR3 region is CASSTVYNSPLHF. The CDR3, as DNA: TGTGCCAGCAGCACAGTTTATAATTCACCCCTCCACTTT.

The chain recombines TRBV12-3 or TRBV12-4 with TRBJ1-5; TRBD1 matches 8 bases. The CDR3 extends over 13 amino acids. The trim removed 6 bases at V and 7 bases at J, leaving 5 bases unmatched. As DNA, the CDR3 is TGTGCCAGCAGATCAGGGGGCTGGCAGCCCCAGCATTTT. This codes for CASRSGGWQPQHF.

V gene TRBV11-3 combines with J gene TRBJ2-3; the match to TRBD2 covers 8 bases. V dropped 4 bases and J dropped 2; count of bases not matched to a gene: 14. Germline CDR1 is SGHNT and CDR2 is YENEEA. This CDR3 spans 18 amino acids. The CDR3 sequence: CASSSLTGGPRFTDTQYF. For the CDR3, the DNA is TGTGCCAGCAGCTCCCTTACGGGGGGGCCGCGTTTCACAGATACGCAGTATTTT.